Each of the 3 T cell receptor beta chains below was sequenced from the same sample in a study of CD8+ T cells in alopecia areata. Indicated treatment: oral pan-JAK inhibitor, 5-10 mg twice daily. TCR sequencing used cDNA made by reverse transcription of extracted RNA. Using immunoSEQ multiplex PCR, the repertoire was profiled, and TCRdb retains in-frame clones only, with some absent. The sample lists 150,000 to 250,000 clones, 45% to 65% occurring once. The specimen comprised CD4+ T cells sorted from blood, sampled at week 4, from a patient treated with tofacitinib. Receptors originate from a human donor with alopecia areata.

This clone was detected only a few times. This chain uses TRBV9 with TRBJ2-3; 9 nucleotides match TRBD2. The J segment lost 4 bases and the V segment lost 0 bases, leaving 9 bases of the junction unmatched. Germline V gene lookup returns CDR1 SGDLS and CDR2 YYNGEE. CDR3 size: 17 residues. The CDR3 coding sequence is TGTGCCAGCAGCGTAGCCGGAAACAGCGGGGGGTCAGATACGCAGTATTTT. As protein: CASSVAGNSGGSDTQYF.

The rearrangement joins TRBV5-1 to TRBJ1-6; 7 positions agree with TRBD1. The CDR3 is 15 amino acids. V shed 0 bases, J shed 6 bases, and the junction held 3 bases outside the gene matches. Per germline, CDR1 SGHRS and CDR2 YFSETQ. The CDR3 DNA reads as TGCGCCAGCAGCTTGGTGGACAGGCCTAATTCACCCCTCCACTTT. Translating gives CASSLVDRPNSPLHF.

The genes are TRBV7-2 and TRBJ2-5; 11 nucleotides align to TRBD2. V shed 5 bases, J shed 7 bases, and the junction held 9 bases outside the gene matches. The CDR3 totals 15 residues. CDR1 is SGHTA and CDR2 is FQGNSA in the germline V gene. CDR3 sequence reads: CASSARLAGTPTQYF. The CDR3 coding sequence is TGTGCCAGCAGCGCGCGACTAGCGGGGACCCCGACCCAGTACTTC.